The 25 T cell receptor beta chains given below trace back to one sample, sequenced in a study of human T cells and chemical hapten exposure. The time point denotes: patch test 3, about 24 weeks after DPC sensitization. Treatment indicated: therapeutic diphenylcyclopropenone sensitization with weekly scalp DPC. TCRdb independently ran MiXCR on the RACE reads; one entry per CDR3 protein. Of about 190,000 distinct CDR3 sequences in the sample, around 23% are singletons; the top ten hold approximately 2.5%. Sequenced material: whole blood, taken in connection with sensitization to the hapten diphenylcyclopropenone (DPC). The receptors originated from a woman in her thirties or forties with alopecia areata. Some clones in this sample may be carry-over from other donors' samples.

The table lists this clonotype with a few counts. The gene calls are TRBV29-1 and TRBJ2-7; 9 positions agree with TRBD1. Germline V gene data show CDR1 as SQVTM and CDR2 as ANQGSEA. This CDR3 has 14 amino acids. The trim removed 3 bases at V and 4 bases at J, leaving 7 bases unmatched. The CDR3: CSVEGQGQEYEQYF. CDR3 nucleotide sequence: TGCAGCGTTGAGGGACAGGGCCAGGAATACGAGCAGTACTTC.

This chain joins TRBV10-3 and TRBJ2-1, with 8 bases fitting TRBD2. Germline-derived CDR1 and CDR2 are ENHRY and SYGVKD. The CDR3 is 13 residues long. Trimming took 8 bases from V and 6 from J; bases not matched to a gene: 6. The CDR3 nucleotides read TGTGCCATCGAAAGCGGGAGAGGCAATGAGCAGTTCTTC. Protein product: CAIESGRGNEQFF.

V gene TRBV7-6 combines with J gene TRBJ2-5; TRBD2 aligns across 13 bases. With V trimmed by 2 bases and J by 5 bases, 11 bases remained unmatched. In germline, CDR1 is SGHVS, CDR2 FNYEAQ. There are 18 residues in the CDR3. The CDR3 DNA reads as TGTGCCAGCAGCTTATCAATACTAGCGGGAGGGGAAGCGGAGACCCAGTACTTC. Translated, it gives CASSLSILAGGEAETQYF.

This clonotype was detected many times. CDR3 sequence: CASSLGGVKTETQYF. As DNA, the CDR3 is TGTGCCAGCAGCTTAGGGGGGGTCAAGACCGAGACCCAGTACTTC. The chain carries TRBV7-2 and TRBJ2-5; a weak D match, TRBD2 (6 bases). CDR1 and CDR2 (germline): SGHTA, FQGNSA. CDR3 length: 15 amino acids. V was pared by 1 base and J by 5 bases, with 14 bases between.

This rearrangement joins TRBV6-6 to TRBJ1-1; weak D call: TRBD1 (5 bases). Trimming removed 6 bases from V and 4 bases from J, with 15 bases in between. Germline-derived CDR1 and CDR2 are MNHNY and SVGAGI (reference sequence). The CDR3 has 14 residues. The CDR3 DNA sequence: TGTGCCAGCAGACCCTCCGGGGGAGGCACTGAAGCTTTCTTT. Translating it yields CASRPSGGGTEAFF.

As regards this clonotype: One junction end does not reproduce the germline sequence, and a read error may be involved. The chain has TRBV5-8 and TRBJ2-5; unclear D gene. The germline CDR1 and CDR2 sequences are SGHTS and YDEGEE. The CDR3 runs 14 residues. The CDR3 sequence: CAGSLAQAKETQYF. The CDR3 DNA is TGTGCCGGCAGCTTGGCGCAGGCTAAAGAGACCCAGTACTTC.

This clonotype has more than one count but fewer than ten. The CDR3 DNA follows: TGTGCCTGGAGTGTAGGTTATCTTTATGGCTACACCTTC. As protein: CAWSVGYLYGYTF. The chain uses TRBV30 and TRBJ1-2; D is ambiguous. The ends were cut back, 0 bases at V and 5 bases at J, with 10 bases in the middle. Germline values: CDR1 GTSNPN, CDR2 SVGIG (reference sequence). There are 13 residues in the CDR3.

In its sample, this clonotype was seen many times. The chain links TRBV7-2 to TRBJ1-1, with D hard to call. There are 13 residues in the CDR3. CDR1 SGHTA and CDR2 FQGNSA come from the germline V gene. The V end lost 1 base, the J end lost 6 bases, and 9 bases lay between the germline ends. CDR3 protein: CASSLGGRAEAFF. DNA of the CDR3: TGTGCCAGCAGCTTAGGAGGGAGGGCTGAAGCTTTCTTT.

This clonotype was recorded many times. The chain joins TRBV5-1 to TRBJ1-2; TRBD1 matches at 8 bases. The V segment lost 2 bases and the J segment 4 bases; nucleotides outside the gene matches: 7. Looked up from germline, CDR1 is SGHRS and CDR2 is YFSETQ. The CDR3 runs 15 residues. The CDR3 DNA sequence: TGCGCCAGCAGCTTCGGTGCAGGGGGCGGCTATGGCTACACCTTC. This codes for CASSFGAGGGYGYTF. The full variable domain, with the rest looked up from reference TRBV5-1 and TRBJ1-2, is KAGVTQTPRYLIKTRGQQVTLSCSPISGHRSVSWYQQTPGQGLQFLFEYFSETQRNKGNFPGRFSGRQFSNSRSEMNVSTLELGDSALYLCASSFGAGGGYGYTFGSGTRLTVV.

This clonotype was detected ten times or more. This rearrangement joins TRBV5-1 to TRBJ2-7; D call uncertain. V dropped 0 bases and J dropped 2 bases, with 6 bases sitting between them. Germline V gene sequence: CDR1 SGHRS, CDR2 YFSETQ. The CDR3 totals 13 residues. The CDR3 is CASSLDRAYEQYF. The CDR3 DNA sequence: TGCGCCAGCAGCTTGGACAGAGCCTACGAGCAGTACTTC.

DNA for the CDR3: TGCAGCGTTGAACCTACCAGGCGTGATACGCAGTATTTT. Protein product: CSVEPTRRDTQYF. The chain uses TRBV29-1 and TRBJ2-3; D unclear. With 2 bases removed from V and 6 bases from J, the gap between germline ends came to 12 bases. The CDR3 has 13 amino acids. Per germline, CDR1 SQVTM and CDR2 ANQGSEA.

This clonotype was picked up many times. The rearrangement uses TRBV6-5 and TRBJ1-3; D is unresolved. CDR1 is MNHEY, CDR2 SVGAGI, per germline. This CDR3 region has 14 residues. The V gene lost 6 bases and the J gene lost 0 bases, with 9 bases spanning the gap. The CDR3 DNA follows: TGTGCCAGCAGCCCCTTAACCTCTGGAAACACCATATATTTT. It codes for CASSPLTSGNTIYF.

This chain uses TRBV7-2 with TRBJ2-5, with 11 bases fitting TRBD1. CDR1 and CDR2 from the germline V gene are SGHTA and FQGNSA. V was pared by 5 bases and J by 9 bases, with 5 bases of the junction left unmatched. The CDR3 has 13 amino acids. This chain's CDR3 is CASSAGQGAAQYF. CDR3 nucleotide sequence: TGTGCCAGCAGCGCCGGACAGGGGGCGGCCCAGTACTTC. Using reference TRBV7-2 and TRBJ2-5 for the parts outside the CDR3, the full variable domain is GAGVSQSPSNKVTEKGKDVELRCDPISGHTALYWYRQSLGQGLEFLIYFQGNSAPDKSGLPSDRFSAERTGGSVSTLTIQRTQQEDSAVYLCASSAGQGAAQYFGPGTRLLVL.

CDR3 residues: CSARGLEQVPLHF. CDR3 sequence (DNA): TGCAGTGCTAGAGGCCTAGAACAGGTCCCCCTCCACTTT. The chain carries TRBV20-1 and TRBJ1-6; tentatively, D is TRBD1 (5 bases). Per the germline V gene, CDR1 is DFQATT and CDR2 is SNEGSKA (reference sequence). CDR3 size: 13 residues. With 1 base removed from V and 13 bases from J, the gap between germline ends came to 14 bases.

The chain's CDR3 is CASSQESGAEQYF. DNA for the CDR3: TGCGCCAGCAGCCAAGAATCCGGCGCCGAGCAGTACTTC. V usage is TRBV4-3 and J usage is TRBJ2-7; D is uncertain. V lost 0 bases and J lost 6, with 9 bases in between. This CDR3 comprises 13 residues. Germline loops: CDR1 LGHNA, CDR2 YSLEER.

This clonotype was found once. The chain joins TRBV20-1 to TRBJ2-5, with D tentatively TRBD2 (5 bases). The CDR3 has 14 residues. V lost 0 bases and J 4 bases, leaving 12 bases between the germline ends. Germline CDR1 DFQATT, CDR2 SNEGSKA (reference sequence). The CDR3 DNA follows: TGCAGTGCTAGAGATCCGCGGGCGCGAGAGACCCAGTACTTC. Translation: CSARDPRARETQYF.

The V gene is TRBV7-2, the J gene TRBJ2-3, with D uncertain. CDR1 SGHTA and CDR2 FQGNSA come from the germline V gene. CDR3 length: 15 residues. V lost 4 bases, J lost 4 bases, and 15 bases lay in between. CDR3 sequence: CASSSPNLGADTQYF. The CDR3, as DNA: TGTGCCAGCAGCTCCCCCAACCTAGGCGCAGATACGCAGTATTTT. Complete variable domain (other parts from reference TRBV7-2 and TRBJ2-3): GAGVSQSPSNKVTEKGKDVELRCDPISGHTALYWYRQSLGQGLEFLIYFQGNSAPDKSGLPSDRFSAERTGGSVSTLTIQRTQQEDSAVYLCASSSPNLGADTQYFGPGTRLTVL.

This clonotype was seen only a few times. CDR3 bases: TGTGCCAGCAGTTTATATCCGGGGGGAAGCTCCTACGAGCAGTACTTC. It yields the protein CASSLYPGGSSYEQYF. The chain uses TRBV28 and TRBJ2-7; 7 bases line up with TRBD2. After removal of 1 base from V and 0 bases from J, the junction contained 6 bases not matched to a gene. The CDR3 is 16 residues long. Looked up from germline, CDR1 is MDHEN and CDR2 is SYDVKM.

This clonotype was seen only a few times. The V call is TRBV28, the J call TRBJ2-7, with 8 nucleotides matching TRBD1. Losses at the gene ends were 5 bases for V and 5 bases for J; bases not matched to a gene: 11. Germline CDR1 is MDHEN and CDR2 is SYDVKM. CDR3 length equals 15 residues. DNA of the CDR3: TGTGCCAGCAGTCCCCCCCCGGACAGGGCCCACGAGCAGTACTTC. Translated, it gives CASSPPPDRAHEQYF.

This clonotype was found a few times. This sequence joins TRBV6-6 and TRBJ2-2; TRBD1 matches at 8 bases. The CDR3 runs to 15 residues. Germline V gene sequence: CDR1 MNHNY, CDR2 SVGAGI (reference sequence). The V gene end was trimmed by 3 bases and the J gene end by 8 bases; junction bases not matched to a gene: 8. In DNA, the CDR3 is TGTGCCAGCAGTTATATATCAGGGGGCGAAGGGGAGCTGTTTTTT. Residues: CASSYISGGEGELFF.

The chain is built from TRBV5-1 and TRBJ2-7; D gene unclear. Trimming took off 2 bases at V and 3 bases at J, with 12 bases between the two ends. CDR3 length equals 14 residues. Germline CDR1 and CDR2: SGHRS and YFSETQ. CDR3 protein: CASSFGRQNYEQYF. As DNA, the CDR3 is TGCGCCAGCAGCTTTGGACGGCAGAACTACGAGCAGTACTTC.

This clonotype was seen more than once but under ten times. V is TRBV20-1 and J is TRBJ2-4, with D possibly TRBD1 on 5 matching bases. V lost 3 bases to trimming and J lost 2 bases, with 14 bases between them. There are 15 residues in the CDR3. Germline lookup yields CDR1 DFQATT and CDR2 SNEGSKA (reference sequence). CDR3 nucleotides: TGCAGTGCTAGGGGTGGACATACCCCCAAAAACATTCAGTACTTC. The encoded protein is CSARGGHTPKNIQYF.

This clonotype was detected only a few times. This chain connects TRBV28 to TRBJ1-2, with D maybe TRBD1 (5 bases). This CDR3 contains 12 residues. With 6 bases removed from V and 2 bases from J, the gap between germline ends came to 7 bases. Per germline, CDR1 MDHEN and CDR2 SYDVKM. CDR3 sequence: CASSPGNYGYTF. CDR3 coding DNA: TGTGCCAGCAGCCCAGGGAACTATGGCTACACCTTC.

The rearrangement joins TRBV18 to TRBJ2-7, with D perhaps TRBD1 (5 bases). The CDR3 is made up of 14 amino acids. Germline V gene sequence: CDR1 KGHSH, CDR2 LQKENI. V lost 1 base and J lost 2, with 9 bases in between. The CDR3 nucleotides are TGTGCCAGCTCACCACGAGACAGACCCTACGAGCAGTACTTC. Its protein is CASSPRDRPYEQYF.

This clonotype has just a few counts. The V gene is TRBV28, the J gene TRBJ2-2, with D unresolved. Germline assignment: CDR1 MDHEN and CDR2 SYDVKM. V dropped 7 bases and J dropped 1 base, with 22 bases sitting between them. CDR3 length equals 18 residues. The DNA of the CDR3 is TGTGCCAGCATAGTAGGTCGGTTGTACATCCTGAACACCGGGGAGCTGTTTTTT. Its translation: CASIVGRLYILNTGELFF.